The clone carrying this TCR beta chain came up a few times. What it recognizes is unknown. An end of the junction differs from the germline gene, which may be a read error. The data were taken from a study of T cells after yellow fever vaccination. The study, taken as a whole, reports: Though it reached lower strength, the secondary response hit its peak faster, day 5 versus 15. The study re-detected most primary-vaccination clones after the booster (nearly 97% CD4, around 89% CD8). High-abundance clonotypes from the bulk population could contaminate FACS-sorted repertoires.

The study made its TCR cDNA through 5'RACE template switching. That step introduced a universal primer site along with UMIs. Using its own MiXCR run on the 5' RACE reads, TCRdb lists one record per CDR3 protein. The profile covers around 340,000 distinct CDR3 sequences, with 8.7% appearing a single time and roughly 17% taken by the ten largest. The CDR3 consists of 17 residues. Germline V gene lookup returns CDR1 SGHAT and CDR2 FQNNGV. The V gene is TRBV11-2, the J gene TRBJ2-1; TRBD2 aligns across 14 bases. The sequence derives from a man aged 18 to 30 who received the YFV17D yellow fever vaccine. Source: PBMCs, taken on the day of the first yellow fever vaccination. The CDR3 loop reads CASRLEGLAGGWNEQFF. The CDR3 DNA reads as TGTGCCAGCAGATTAGAAGGACTAGCGGGGGGTTGGAATGAGCAGTTCTTC.